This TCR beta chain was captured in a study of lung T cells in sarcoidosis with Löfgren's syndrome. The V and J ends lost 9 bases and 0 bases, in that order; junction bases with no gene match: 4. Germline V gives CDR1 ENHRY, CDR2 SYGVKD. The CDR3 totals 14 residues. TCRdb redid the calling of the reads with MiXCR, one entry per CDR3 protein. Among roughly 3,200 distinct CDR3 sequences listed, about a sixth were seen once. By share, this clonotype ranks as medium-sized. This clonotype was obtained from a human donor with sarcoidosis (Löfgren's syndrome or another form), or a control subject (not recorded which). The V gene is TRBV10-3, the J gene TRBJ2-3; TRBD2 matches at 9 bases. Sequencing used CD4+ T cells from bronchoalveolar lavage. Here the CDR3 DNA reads TGTGCCATTCTTGCGGGGGGGAGCACAGATACGCAGTATTTT. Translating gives CAILAGGSTDTQYF.